This TCR beta chain was sequenced for a study of T cells after posttransplantation cyclophosphamide. Whole-study results and caveats: After PTCy, TRB diversity resembled that of CNI/methotrexate controls.

This clone has a handful of counts. Its target is unknown. The CDR3 loop spans 13 amino acids. Per germline, CDR1 MGHDK and CDR2 SYGVNS. Unmatched junction bases numbered 8, after V lost 6 bases and J lost 8 bases. Libraries were prepared by immunoSEQ multiplex PCR; TCRdb keeps only in-frame clonotypes and omits some of them. The sample comprises some 9,200 clones, 80% to 90% of which are singletons, and 1.6% rests with the top ten. The chain links TRBV25-1 to TRBJ1-2; 8 bases are shared with TRBD1. Input material: memory CD4+ T cells sorted from PBMCs. The receptor's source is a woman aged 55-70 years in good health, CMV-negative, and a related stem cell transplant donor. This chain's CDR3 is CASRRTGTGGYTF. The CDR3 bases are TGTGCCAGCAGGCGGACAGGGACAGGCGGCTACACCTTC.